Listed below are T cell receptor beta chains from one sample, sequenced in a study of radiotherapy plus CTLA-4 blockade in lung cancer. The protocol was immunoSEQ multiplex PCR, while the TCRdb copy is restricted to in-frame clones and leaves out a portion. Of roughly 100,000 clones listed, 70% to 90% are singletons. The specimen comprised peripheral blood, sampled from a patient treated with radiotherapy plus ipilimumab. These receptors were obtained from a human donor with non-small cell lung cancer that progressed on radiotherapy plus ipilimumab. Some clones in this sample may be carry-over from other donors' samples. CDR3s include the opening cysteine and the closing phenylalanine or tryptophan. A D gene is named only where the DNA matches it firmly. Where a row states a size, it is once, few, many or the class of an expanded clone; other rows omit it.

V	size	J	D	CDR3	DNA
TRBV7-9	-	TRBJ1-3	-	CASSSTDRGGAGNTIYF	TGTGCCAGCAGTTCCACTGACCGGGGAGGGGCTGGAAACACCATATATTTT
TRBV2	-	TRBJ2-1	-	CASSGRSSYNEQFF	TGTGCCAGCAGCGGCCGGAGCTCCTACAATGAGCAGTTCTTC
TRBV4-3	-	TRBJ2-7	TRBD1	CASSQVETGLLEQYF	TGCGCCAGCAGCCAAGTTGAGACAGGGCTGCTCGAGCAGTACTTC
TRBV4-2	-	TRBJ2-1	-	CASSQNTRATYNEQFF	TGTGCCAGCAGCCAAAACACCCGGGCGACCTACAATGAGCAGTTCTTC
TRBV7-8	-	TRBJ1-5	-	CASSPQTAADDQPQHF	TGTGCCAGCAGCCCCCAGACGGCAGCAGACGATCAGCCCCAGCATTTT
TRBV2	-	TRBJ2-1	-	CASSQGAPPYNEQFF	TGTGCCAGCAGTCAAGGGGCCCCCCCCTACAATGAGCAGTTCTTC
TRBV7-6	-	TRBJ2-7	-	CASSPQVLSYEQYF	TGTGCCAGCAGCCCCCAGGTACTCTCCTACGAGCAGTACTTC
TRBV5-1	-	TRBJ2-3	-	CASSLAQSTDTQYF	TGCGCCAGCAGCTTGGCTCAGTCCACAGATACGCAGTATTTT
TRBV11-2	-	TRBJ1-6	-	CASRTGSSYNSPLHF	TGTGCCAGCAGAACCGGGAGCTCCTATAATTCACCCCTCCACTTT
TRBV5-1	-	TRBJ1-6	-	CASSAETNSPLHF	TGCGCCAGCAGCGCGGAGACGAATTCACCCCTCCACTTT
TRBV5-1	-	TRBJ1-4	-	CASSLTVGNEKLFF	TGCGCCAGCAGCTTGACAGTGGGTAATGAAAAACTGTTTTTT
TRBV23-1	-	TRBJ2-5	-	CASSQSRSNRRTQYF	TGCGCCAGCAGTCAATCTAGGTCAAACCGGAGGACCCAGTACTTC
TRBV7-8	-	TRBJ2-4	TRBD1	CASSQRTGQLLAKNIQYF	TGTGCCAGCAGCCAACGGACAGGGCAGCTCTTAGCCAAAAACATTCAGTACTTC
TRBV5-1	-	TRBJ2-2	TRBD1	CASSLPDRDTGELFF	TGCGCCAGCAGCTTGCCTGACAGGGATACCGGGGAGCTGTTTTTT
TRBV5-6	-	TRBJ2-2	-	CASSYPGVTGELFF	TGTGCCAGCAGCTACCCGGGAGTCACCGGGGAGCTGTTTTTT
TRBV6-1	-	TRBJ1-4	TRBD1	CASSGGQAGNEKLFF	TGTGCCAGCAGTGGCGGACAGGCGGGGAATGAAAAACTGTTTTTT
TRBV19	-	TRBJ2-5	-	CASSPLDLQETQYF	TGTGCCAGTAGTCCACTAGATCTTCAAGAGACCCAGTACTTC
TRBV2	-	TRBJ1-3	-	CASSFGRTLSGNTIYF	TGTGCCAGCAGTTTCGGGAGGACACTCTCTGGAAACACCATATATTTT
TRBV9	-	TRBJ1-2	TRBD1	CASSVQGANYGYTF	TGTGCCAGCAGCGTACAGGGGGCGAACTATGGCTACACCTTC
TRBV9	-	TRBJ2-5	TRBD2	CASSPGTSGVWETQYF	TGTGCCAGCAGCCCCGGGACTAGCGGCGTATGGGAGACCCAGTACTTC
TRBV2	-	TRBJ1-3	-	CASSDFLLLSASGNTIYF	TGTGCCAGCAGTGACTTCCTTCTTTTGAGCGCCTCTGGAAACACCATATATTTT
TRBV5-1	-	TRBJ2-5	TRBD2	CASSLVGQNSGGKETQYF	TGCGCCAGCAGCTTGGTCGGGCAAAATAGCGGGGGGAAAGAGACCCAGTACTTC
TRBV6-6	-	TRBJ1-5	-	CASSYSNQNGVF	TGTGCCAGCAGTTACTCGAATCAAAACGGGGTTTTT
TRBV5-3	-	TRBJ1-3	-	CARSLYGGSTGNTIYF	TGTGCCAGAAGCTTGTATGGGGGATCGACTGGAAACACCATATATTTT
TRBV5-3	-	TRBJ1-4	-	CARSPQGNATNEKLFF	TGTGCCAGAAGCCCCCAGGGGAATGCAACTAATGAAAAACTGTTTTTT
TRBV7-3	-	TRBJ2-5	-	CASSLTSAETQYF	TGTGCCAGCAGCTTAACCAGTGCCGAGACCCAGTACTTC
TRBV7-7	-	TRBJ1-3	-	CASSLNGGPGNTIYF	TGTGCTAGCAGTCTAAACGGGGGTCCTGGAAACACCATATATTTT
TRBV18	once	TRBJ1-6	TRBD1	CASSRQGADSSYNSPLHF	TGTGCCAGCTCACGACAGGGGGCGGACAGCTCCTATAATTCACCCCTCCACTTT
TRBV29-1	-	TRBJ2-1	-	CSVRTEISSYNEQFF	TGCAGCGTGAGGACTGAAATTAGCTCCTACAATGAGCAGTTCTTC
TRBV5-1	-	TRBJ1-2	-	CASSFLPSYGYTF	TGCGCCAGCAGCTTTCTTCCCAGCTATGGCTACACCTTC
TRBV6-4	few	TRBJ2-6	-	CASRNVRGIVTGANVLTF	TGTGCCAGCAGAAACGTCCGGGGGATAGTCACTGGGGCCAACGTCCTGACTTTC
TRBV21-1	-	TRBJ1-1	-	CASSSRSHRNTEAFF	TGTGCCAGCAGCTCCCGGAGCCACAGGAACACTGAAGCTTTCTTT
TRBV18	once	TRBJ2-1	-	CASSPSSSYNEQFF	TGTGCCAGCTCACCAAGCAGCTCCTACAATGAGCAGTTCTTC
TRBV11-2	-	TRBJ1-2	-	CASSFGGASNYGYTF	TGTGCCAGCAGCTTCGGGGGGGCTTCTAACTATGGCTACACCTTC
TRBV6-5	-	TRBJ1-1	-	CASSPRGIGTEAFF	TGTGCCAGCAGCCCTCGGGGTATTGGCACTGAAGCTTTCTTT
TRBV5-8	once	TRBJ1-2	-	CASSLAGGVGLYGYTF	TGTGCCAGCAGCTTGGCGGGGGGAGTTGGGCTCTATGGCTACACCTTC
TRBV6-5	-	TRBJ1-1	-	CASSYSFSPNTEAFF	TGTGCCAGCAGTTACTCTTTCAGCCCGAACACTGAAGCTTTCTTT
TRBV4-2	-	TRBJ2-3	-	CASSRPSSWQTTDTQYF	TGTGCCAGCAGCCGCCCTAGTTCGTGGCAGACCACAGATACGCAGTATTTT
TRBV11-2	-	TRBJ2-3	-	CASSFSGGDTQYF	TGTGCCAGCAGCTTTTCTGGCGGAGATACGCAGTATTTT
TRBV7-9	-	TRBJ2-5	-	CASSSSGTQYF	TGTGCCAGCAGCTCGAGTGGGACCCAGTACTTC
TRBV5-8	-	TRBJ2-7	TRBD1	CASSLWTFRQGSYEQYF	TGTGCCAGCAGCTTGTGGACTTTCCGACAGGGCTCCTACGAGCAGTACTTC
TRBV19	-	TRBJ2-5	TRBD1	CASSSGQGQETQYF	TGTGCCAGTAGTTCCGGACAGGGACAAGAGACCCAGTACTTC
TRBV30	-	TRBJ1-5	TRBD1	CAWDRALLPNQPQHF	TGTGCCTGGGACAGGGCCTTATTACCGAATCAGCCCCAGCATTTT
TRBV19	-	TRBJ1-5	-	CASSRDLGSNQPQHF	TGTGCCAGTAGTAGGGACCTGGGGAGCAATCAGCCCCAGCATTTT
TRBV2	-	TRBJ1-5	-	CASSGYKVDQPQHF	TGTGCCAGCAGTGGCTACAAGGTCGACCAGCCCCAGCATTTT
TRBV4-2	-	TRBJ2-5	TRBD2	CASSQAVLLAGASETQYF	TGTGCCAGCAGCCAAGCCGTTTTACTAGCGGGGGCCAGTGAGACCCAGTACTTC
TRBV14	-	TRBJ2-3	TRBD2	CASSQLPGLAGEMSQYF	TGTGCCAGCAGCCAACTCCCGGGACTAGCGGGGGAGATGTCGCAGTATTTT
TRBV28	-	TRBJ1-2	-	CASSLWVGSYTF	TGTGCCAGCAGTTTATGGGTCGGGAGCTACACCTTC
TRBV5-1	-	TRBJ2-1	TRBD2	CASSFRTSGGAPNEQFF	TGCGCCAGCAGCTTTAGAACTAGCGGGGGGGCCCCCAATGAGCAGTTCTTC